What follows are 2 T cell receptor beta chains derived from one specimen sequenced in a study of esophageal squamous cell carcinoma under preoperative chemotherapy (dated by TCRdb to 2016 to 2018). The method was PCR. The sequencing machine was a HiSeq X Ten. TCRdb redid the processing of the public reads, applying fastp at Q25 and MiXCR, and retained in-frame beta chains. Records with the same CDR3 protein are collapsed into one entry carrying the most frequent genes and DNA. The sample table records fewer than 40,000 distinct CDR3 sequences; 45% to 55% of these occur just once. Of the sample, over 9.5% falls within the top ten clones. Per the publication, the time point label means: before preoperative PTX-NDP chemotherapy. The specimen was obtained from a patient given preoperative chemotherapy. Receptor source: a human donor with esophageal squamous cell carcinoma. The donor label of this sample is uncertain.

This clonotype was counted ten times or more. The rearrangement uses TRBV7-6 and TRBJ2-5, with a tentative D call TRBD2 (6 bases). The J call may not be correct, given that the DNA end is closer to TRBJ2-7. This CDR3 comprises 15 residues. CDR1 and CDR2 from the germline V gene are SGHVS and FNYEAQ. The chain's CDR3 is CASSLLSRENGEQYF. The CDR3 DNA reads TGTGCCAGCAGCCTCCTCAGCCGGGAGAACGGCGAGCAGTACTTC.

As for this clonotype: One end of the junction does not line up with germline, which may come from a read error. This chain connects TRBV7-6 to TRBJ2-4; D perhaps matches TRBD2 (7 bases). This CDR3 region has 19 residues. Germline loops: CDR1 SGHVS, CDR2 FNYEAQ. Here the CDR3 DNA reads TGTGCCAGCGGCTTGGGTGCGGGGATCGGGGGGCGTGACAAAGACATTCAGTACTTC. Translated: CASGLGAGIGGRDKDIQYF.